The clone carrying this T cell receptor beta chain was seen only once. The CDR3 spans 15 residues. Per germline, CDR1 SGHTA and CDR2 FQGTGA. Trimming at V came to 6 bases and at J to 1 base, leaving 5 bases not matched to a gene. These data come from a study of cytomegalovirus exposure and HLA in healthy donors. Both 60 Vbeta primers and 13 Jbeta primers went into the PCR. Profiling relied on immunoSEQ multiplex PCR, and the TCRdb table lists in-frame clones only, not all of them. The sample lists roughly 140,000 clones; about four fifths were seen once. The specimen sequenced was PBMCs. V gene TRBV7-3 combines with J gene TRBJ2-3, with 9 bases that match TRBD1. The TCR originated in a man aged 35-49 years in good health and CMV-seropositive. The chain's CDR3 is CASSAGTGRTDTQYF. Here the CDR3 DNA reads TGTGCCAGCAGTGCCGGGACAGGGCGCACAGATACGCAGTATTTT.